This T cell receptor (beta chain) comes out of a study of T cells in localized non-small cell lung cancer. Worth noting for this clone: Its specificity is unknown.

Study conclusions and caveats: Turning up in adjacent lung were a median roughly 60 of the top 100 tumor clones. Adjacent uninvolved lung had the highest clonality, suggesting focused antigen responses.

Profiled with immunoSEQ multiplex PCR; TCRdb holds only in-frame clones, not every one. Of some 3,500 clones listed, under 30% were seen once; the top ten hold about an eighth. This CDR3 contains 13 residues. V shed 6 bases and J 3 bases; nucleotides not matched to a gene: 4. Germline V gene data show CDR1 as SGHDN and CDR2 as FVKESK. This specimen was normal lung tissue next to the tumor, taken before any cancer treatment. The source is a woman aged 40-75 years with stage I lung adenocarcinoma. The V call is TRBV14, the J call TRBJ1-1, with 7 bases that match TRBD1. Written as DNA, the CDR3 is TGTGCCAGCAGACCGGGACAGTACACTGAAGCTTTCTTT. Translating gives CASRPGQYTEAFF.